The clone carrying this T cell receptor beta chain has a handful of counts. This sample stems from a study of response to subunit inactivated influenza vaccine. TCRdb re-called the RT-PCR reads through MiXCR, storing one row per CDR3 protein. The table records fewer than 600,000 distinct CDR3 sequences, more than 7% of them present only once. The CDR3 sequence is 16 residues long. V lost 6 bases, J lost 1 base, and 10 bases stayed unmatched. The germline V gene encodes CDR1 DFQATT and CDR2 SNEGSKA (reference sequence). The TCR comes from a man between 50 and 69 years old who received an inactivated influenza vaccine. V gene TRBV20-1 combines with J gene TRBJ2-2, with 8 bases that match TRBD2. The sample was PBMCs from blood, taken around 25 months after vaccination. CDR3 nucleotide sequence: TGCAGTGCCCCAGACAGGACTAGCTTGAACACCGGGGAGCTGTTTTTT. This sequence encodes CSAPDRTSLNTGELFF.